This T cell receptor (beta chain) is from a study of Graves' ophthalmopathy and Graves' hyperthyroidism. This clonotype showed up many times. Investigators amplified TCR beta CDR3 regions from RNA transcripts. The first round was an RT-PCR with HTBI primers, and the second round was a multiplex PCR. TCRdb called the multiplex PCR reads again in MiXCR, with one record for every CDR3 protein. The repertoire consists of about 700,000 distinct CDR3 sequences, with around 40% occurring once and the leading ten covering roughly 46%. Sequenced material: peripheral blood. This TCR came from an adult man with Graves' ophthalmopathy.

The CDR3 DNA sequence: TGTGCCAGCAGTTACAGTGAACCCCTCCACTTT. Amino acids: CASSYSEPLHF. V and J are TRBV6-6 and TRBJ1-6; no clear D gene. Per germline, CDR1 MNHNY and CDR2 SVGAGI (reference sequence). The CDR3 runs to 11 residues. Trimming took off 2 bases at V and 12 bases at J, with 5 bases between the two ends.